This T cell receptor (beta chain) was documented in a study of T cell responses to AZD1222 COVID-19 vaccine. Here immunoSEQ multiplex PCR was the method, and the copy in TCRdb shows in-frame clones only, minus some. The sample comprises approximately 120,000 clones, 80% to 90% of which are singletons, and over 8.5% rests with the top ten. Of note for this clone: Its specificity is not known.

Study findings and constraints: Only a handful of AZD1222 recipients, five to seven in all, had baseline seropositivity.

The V segment lost 0 bases and the J segment 5 bases; nucleotides outside the gene matches: 8. Germline V gives CDR1 GTSNPN, CDR2 SVGIG (reference sequence). This CDR3 comprises 15 residues. This specimen consisted of peripheral blood, obtained on day 0 of MenACWY control vaccination. This receptor was taken from an adult in good health. The chain recombines TRBV30 with TRBJ2-3, with 7 nucleotides matching TRBD2. The CDR3 is CAWSVRGGGVDTQYF. CDR3 sequence (DNA): TGTGCCTGGAGTGTACGGGGCGGGGGTGTAGATACGCAGTATTTT.